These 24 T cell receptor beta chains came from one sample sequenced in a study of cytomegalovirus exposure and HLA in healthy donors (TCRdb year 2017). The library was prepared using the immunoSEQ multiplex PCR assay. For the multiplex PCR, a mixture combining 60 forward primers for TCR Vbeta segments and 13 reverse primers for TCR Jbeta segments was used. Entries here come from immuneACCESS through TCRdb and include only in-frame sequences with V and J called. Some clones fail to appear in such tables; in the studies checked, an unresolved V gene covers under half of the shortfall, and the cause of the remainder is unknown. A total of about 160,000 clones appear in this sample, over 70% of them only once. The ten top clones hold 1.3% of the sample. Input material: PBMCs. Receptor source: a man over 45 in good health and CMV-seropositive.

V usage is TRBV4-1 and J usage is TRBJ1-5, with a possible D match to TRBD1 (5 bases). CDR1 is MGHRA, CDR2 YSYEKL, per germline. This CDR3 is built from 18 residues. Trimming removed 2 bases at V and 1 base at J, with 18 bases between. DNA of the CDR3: TGCGCCAGCAGCCAAAGGGGTGGCGGGAAGGAAAGCAATCAGCCCCAGCATTTT. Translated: CASSQRGGGKESNQPQHF.

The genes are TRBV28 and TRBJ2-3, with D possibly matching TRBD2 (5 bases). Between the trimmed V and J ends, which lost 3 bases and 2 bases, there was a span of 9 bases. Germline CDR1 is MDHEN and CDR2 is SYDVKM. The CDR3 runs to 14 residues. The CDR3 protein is CASSLDSPTDTQYF. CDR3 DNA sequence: TGTGCCAGCAGTTTGGACTCTCCCACAGATACGCAGTATTTT.

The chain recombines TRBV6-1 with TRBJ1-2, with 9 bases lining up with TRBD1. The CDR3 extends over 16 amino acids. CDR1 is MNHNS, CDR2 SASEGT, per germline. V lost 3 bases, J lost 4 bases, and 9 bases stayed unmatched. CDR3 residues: CASSDNTGGGPYGYTF. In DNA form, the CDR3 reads TGTGCCAGCAGTGACAACACAGGGGGCGGCCCCTATGGCTACACCTTC.

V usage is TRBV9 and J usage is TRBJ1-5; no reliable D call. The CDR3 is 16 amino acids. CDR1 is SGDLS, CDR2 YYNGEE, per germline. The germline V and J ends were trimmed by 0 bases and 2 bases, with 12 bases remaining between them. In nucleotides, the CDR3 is TGTGCCAGCAGCGTAGGGGAGGGAACGCGCAATCAGCCCCAGCATTTT. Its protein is CASSVGEGTRNQPQHF.

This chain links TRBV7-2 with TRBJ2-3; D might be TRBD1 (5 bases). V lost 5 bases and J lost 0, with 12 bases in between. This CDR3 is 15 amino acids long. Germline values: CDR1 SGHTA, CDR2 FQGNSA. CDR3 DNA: TGTGCCAGCAGCCGACAGAATCCTAGCACAGATACGCAGTATTTT. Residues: CASSRQNPSTDTQYF.

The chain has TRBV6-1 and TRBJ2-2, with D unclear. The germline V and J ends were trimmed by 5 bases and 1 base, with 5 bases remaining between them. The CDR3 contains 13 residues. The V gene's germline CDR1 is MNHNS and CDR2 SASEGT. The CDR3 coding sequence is TGTGCCAGCAGTCAGATGAACACCGGGGAGCTGTTTTTT. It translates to CASSQMNTGELFF.

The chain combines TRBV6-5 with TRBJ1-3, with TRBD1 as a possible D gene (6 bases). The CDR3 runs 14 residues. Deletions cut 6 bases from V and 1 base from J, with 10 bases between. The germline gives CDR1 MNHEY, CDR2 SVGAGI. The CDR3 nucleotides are TGTGCCAGCAGCCAGGGGCTTTCTGGAAACACCATATATTTT. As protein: CASSQGLSGNTIYF.

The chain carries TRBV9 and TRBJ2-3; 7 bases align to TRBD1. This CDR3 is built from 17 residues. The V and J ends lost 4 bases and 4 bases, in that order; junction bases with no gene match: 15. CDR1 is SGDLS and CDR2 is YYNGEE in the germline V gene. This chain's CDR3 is CASSPEVGQSVADTQYF. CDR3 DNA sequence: TGTGCCAGCAGCCCTGAGGTGGGACAGTCCGTTGCAGATACGCAGTATTTT. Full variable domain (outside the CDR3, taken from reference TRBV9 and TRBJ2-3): DSGVTQTPKHLITATGQRVTLRCSPRSGDLSVYWYQQSLDQGLQFLIQYYNGEERAKGNILERFSAQQFPDLHSELNLSSLELGDSALYFCASSPEVGQSVADTQYFGPGTRLTVL.

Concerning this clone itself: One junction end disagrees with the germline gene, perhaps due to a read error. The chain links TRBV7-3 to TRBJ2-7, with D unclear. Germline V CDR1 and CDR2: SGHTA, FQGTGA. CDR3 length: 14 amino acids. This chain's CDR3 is CAGSPSGRAYEQYF. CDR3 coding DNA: TGTGCCGGCAGCCCGTCGGGTCGCGCCTACGAGCAGTACTTC. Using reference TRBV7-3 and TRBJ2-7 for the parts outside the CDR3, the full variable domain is GAGVSQTPSNKVTEKGKYVELRCDPISGHTALYWYRQSLGQGPEFLIYFQGTGAADDSGLPNDRFFAVRPEGSVSTLKIQRTERGDSAVYLCAGSPSGRAYEQYFGPGTRLTVT.

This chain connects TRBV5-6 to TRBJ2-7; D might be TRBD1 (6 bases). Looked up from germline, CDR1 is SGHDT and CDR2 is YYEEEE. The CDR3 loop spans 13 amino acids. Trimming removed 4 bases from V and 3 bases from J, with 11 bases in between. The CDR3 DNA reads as TGTGCCAGCAGCCCACAGGGTGTCTACGAGCAGTACTTC. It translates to CASSPQGVYEQYF.

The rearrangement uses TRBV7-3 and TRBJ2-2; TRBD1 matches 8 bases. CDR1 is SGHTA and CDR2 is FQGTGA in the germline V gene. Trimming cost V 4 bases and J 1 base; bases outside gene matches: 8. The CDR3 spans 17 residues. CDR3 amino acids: CASSSDPGTGNTGELFF. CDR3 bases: TGTGCCAGCAGCTCCGACCCCGGGACAGGGAACACCGGGGAGCTGTTTTTT.

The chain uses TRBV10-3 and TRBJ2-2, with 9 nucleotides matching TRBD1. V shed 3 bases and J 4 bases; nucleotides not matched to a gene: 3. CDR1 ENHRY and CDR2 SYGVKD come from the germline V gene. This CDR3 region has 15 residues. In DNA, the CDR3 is TGTGCCATCAGTGAAGTGGACAGGGGCACCGGGGAGCTGTTTTTT. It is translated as CAISEVDRGTGELFF.

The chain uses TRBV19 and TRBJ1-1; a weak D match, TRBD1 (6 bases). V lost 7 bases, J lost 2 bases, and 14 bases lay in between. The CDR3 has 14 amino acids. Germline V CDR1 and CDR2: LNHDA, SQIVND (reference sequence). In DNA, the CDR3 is TGTGCCAGTACCTTCGGGGGGCTTAACACTGAAGCTTTCTTT. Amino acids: CASTFGGLNTEAFF.

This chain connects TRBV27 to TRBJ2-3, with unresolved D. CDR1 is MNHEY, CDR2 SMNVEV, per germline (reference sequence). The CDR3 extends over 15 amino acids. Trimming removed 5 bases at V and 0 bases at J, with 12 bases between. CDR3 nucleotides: TGTGCCAGCAGTCCTACAGTCGATAGCACAGATACGCAGTATTTT. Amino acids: CASSPTVDSTDTQYF.

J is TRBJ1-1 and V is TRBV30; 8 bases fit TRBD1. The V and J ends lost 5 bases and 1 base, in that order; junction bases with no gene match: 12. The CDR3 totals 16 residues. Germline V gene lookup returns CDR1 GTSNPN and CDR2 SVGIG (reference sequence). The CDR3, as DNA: TGTGCCTGGGGAGGGGACTCGGACAGGGCGAACACTGAAGCTTTCTTT. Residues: CAWGGDSDRANTEAFF.

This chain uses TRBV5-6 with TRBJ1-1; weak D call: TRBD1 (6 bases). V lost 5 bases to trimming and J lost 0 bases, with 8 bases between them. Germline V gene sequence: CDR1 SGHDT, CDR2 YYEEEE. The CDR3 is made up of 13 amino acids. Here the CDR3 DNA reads TGTGCCAGCAGTTACAGGGTGAACACTGAAGCTTTCTTT. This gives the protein CASSYRVNTEAFF.

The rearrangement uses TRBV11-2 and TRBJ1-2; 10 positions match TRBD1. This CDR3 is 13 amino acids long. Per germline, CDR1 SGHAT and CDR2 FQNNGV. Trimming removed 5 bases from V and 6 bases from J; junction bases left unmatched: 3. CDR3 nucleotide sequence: TGTGCCAGCAGCCCGGGGACAGGGGATGGCTACACCTTC. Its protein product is CASSPGTGDGYTF.

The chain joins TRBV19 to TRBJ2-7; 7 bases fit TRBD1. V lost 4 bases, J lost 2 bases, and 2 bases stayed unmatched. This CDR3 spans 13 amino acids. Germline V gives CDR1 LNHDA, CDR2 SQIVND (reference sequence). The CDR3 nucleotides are TGTGCCAGTAGTACAAGGGGGCCCTACGAGCAGTACTTC. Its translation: CASSTRGPYEQYF.

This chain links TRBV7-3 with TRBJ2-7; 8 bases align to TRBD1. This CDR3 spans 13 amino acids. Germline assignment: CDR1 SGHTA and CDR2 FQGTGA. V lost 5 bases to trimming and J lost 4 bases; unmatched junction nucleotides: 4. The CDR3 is CASSTRQGYEQYF. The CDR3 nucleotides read TGTGCCAGCAGCACCAGACAGGGGTACGAGCAGTACTTC. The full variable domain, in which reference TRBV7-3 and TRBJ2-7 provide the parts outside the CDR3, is GAGVSQTPSNKVTEKGKYVELRCDPISGHTALYWYRQSLGQGPEFLIYFQGTGAADDSGLPNDRFFAVRPEGSVSTLKIQRTERGDSAVYLCASSTRQGYEQYFGPGTRLTVT.

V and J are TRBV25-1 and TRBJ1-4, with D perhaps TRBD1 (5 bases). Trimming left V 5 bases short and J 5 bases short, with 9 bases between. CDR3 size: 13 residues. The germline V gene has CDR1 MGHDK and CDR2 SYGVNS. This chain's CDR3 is CASSRQLNEKLFF. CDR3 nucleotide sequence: TGTGCCAGCAGTCGACAGTTAAATGAAAAACTGTTTTTT.

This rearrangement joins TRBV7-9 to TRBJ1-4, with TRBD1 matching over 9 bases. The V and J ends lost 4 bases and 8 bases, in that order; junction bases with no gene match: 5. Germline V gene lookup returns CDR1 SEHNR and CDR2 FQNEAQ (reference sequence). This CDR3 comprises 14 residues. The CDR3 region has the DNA TGTGCCAGCAGCTGGACAGGGGCCTCCGAAAAACTGTTTTTT. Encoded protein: CASSWTGASEKLFF.

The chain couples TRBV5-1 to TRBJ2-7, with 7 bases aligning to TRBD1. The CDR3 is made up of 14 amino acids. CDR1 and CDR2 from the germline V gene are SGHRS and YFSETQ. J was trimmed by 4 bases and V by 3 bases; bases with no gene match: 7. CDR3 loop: CASSSRTGGYEQYF. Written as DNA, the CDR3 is TGCGCCAGCAGCTCGAGGACAGGCGGATACGAGCAGTACTTC.

CDR3 nucleotide sequence: TGTGCCATCAGTGCAGGGGGACATGAAAAACTGTTTTTT. This codes for CAISAGGHEKLFF. The rearrangement joins TRBV10-3 to TRBJ1-4; 7 positions match TRBD1. Trimming removed 4 bases from V and 6 bases from J; junction bases left unmatched: 2. The CDR3 has 13 amino acids. Germline-derived CDR1 and CDR2 are ENHRY and SYGVKD.

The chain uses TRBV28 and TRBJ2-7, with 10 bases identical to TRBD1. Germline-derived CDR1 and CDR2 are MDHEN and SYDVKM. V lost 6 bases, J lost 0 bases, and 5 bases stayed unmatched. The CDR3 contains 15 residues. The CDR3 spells CASRTGGASSYEQYF. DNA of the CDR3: TGTGCCAGCAGGACAGGGGGCGCCAGCTCCTACGAGCAGTACTTC.